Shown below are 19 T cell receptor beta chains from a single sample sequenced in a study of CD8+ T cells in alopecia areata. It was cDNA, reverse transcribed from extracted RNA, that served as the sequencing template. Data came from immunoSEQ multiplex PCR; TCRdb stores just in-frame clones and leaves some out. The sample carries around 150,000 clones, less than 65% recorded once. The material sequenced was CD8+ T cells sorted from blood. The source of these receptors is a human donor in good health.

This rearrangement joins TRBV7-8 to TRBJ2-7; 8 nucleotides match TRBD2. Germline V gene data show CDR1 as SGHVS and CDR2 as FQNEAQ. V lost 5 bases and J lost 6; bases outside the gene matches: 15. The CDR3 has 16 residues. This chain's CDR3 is CASSVGHSREVPEQYF. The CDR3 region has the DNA TGTGCCAGCAGCGTAGGCCACTCGCGGGAGGTTCCCGAGCAGTACTTC.

CDR3 nucleotides: TGCGCCAGCAGCCCTACCTTTAGGCAGAACAATGAGCAGTTCTTC. This gives the protein CASSPTFRQNNEQFF. This sequence joins TRBV4-1 and TRBJ2-1; D is uncertain. V shed 4 bases and J shed 5 bases, with 15 bases lying between them. CDR1 MGHRA and CDR2 YSYEKL come from the germline V gene. This CDR3 is built from 15 residues.

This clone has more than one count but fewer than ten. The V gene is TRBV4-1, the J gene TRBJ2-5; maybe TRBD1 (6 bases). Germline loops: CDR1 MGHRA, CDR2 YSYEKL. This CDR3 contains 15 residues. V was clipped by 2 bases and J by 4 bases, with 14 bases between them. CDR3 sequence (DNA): TGCGCCAGCAGCCAAAGGTCAGGGGACCCAGAGACCCAGTACTTC. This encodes CASSQRSGDPETQYF.

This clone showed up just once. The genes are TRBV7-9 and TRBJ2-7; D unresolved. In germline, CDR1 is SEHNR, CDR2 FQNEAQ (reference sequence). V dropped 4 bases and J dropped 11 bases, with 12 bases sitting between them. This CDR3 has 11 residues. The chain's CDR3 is CASSWLGVKYF. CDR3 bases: TGTGCCAGCAGCTGGCTTGGCGTGAAGTACTTC.

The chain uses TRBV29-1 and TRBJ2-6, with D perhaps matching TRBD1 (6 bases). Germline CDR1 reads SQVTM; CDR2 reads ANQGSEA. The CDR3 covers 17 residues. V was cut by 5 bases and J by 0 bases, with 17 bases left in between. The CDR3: CSVHIRDTRSGANVLTF. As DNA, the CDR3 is TGCAGCGTTCATATCCGGGACACTCGCTCTGGGGCCAACGTCCTGACTTTC.

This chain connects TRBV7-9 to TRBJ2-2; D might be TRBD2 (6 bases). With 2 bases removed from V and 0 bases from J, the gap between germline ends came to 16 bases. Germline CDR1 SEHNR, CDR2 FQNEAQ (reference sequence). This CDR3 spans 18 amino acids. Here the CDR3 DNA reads TGTGCCAGCAGCTTACAGGGCGGGGCAGGGTCGAACACCGGGGAGCTGTTTTTT. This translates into CASSLQGGAGSNTGELFF.

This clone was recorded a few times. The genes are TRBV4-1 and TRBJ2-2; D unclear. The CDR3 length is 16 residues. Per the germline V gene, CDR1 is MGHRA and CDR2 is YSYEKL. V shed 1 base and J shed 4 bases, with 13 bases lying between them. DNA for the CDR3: TGCGCCAGCAGCCAAGTCGCGGCTGGACCCACCGGGGAGCTGTTTTTT. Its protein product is CASSQVAAGPTGELFF.

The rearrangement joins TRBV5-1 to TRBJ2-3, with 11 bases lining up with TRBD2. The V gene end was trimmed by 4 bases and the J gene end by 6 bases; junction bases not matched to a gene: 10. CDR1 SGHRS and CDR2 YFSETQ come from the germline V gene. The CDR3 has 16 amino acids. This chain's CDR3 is CASSNPGLADEDTQYF. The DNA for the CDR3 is TGCGCCAGCAGCAATCCGGGACTAGCGGACGAGGATACGCAGTATTTT.

The CDR3 is CSVAGEATGEQYF. CDR3 in DNA: TGCAGCGTTGCAGGGGAAGCCACGGGCGAGCAGTACTTC. The chain joins TRBV29-1 to TRBJ2-7, with a possible D match to TRBD1 (6 bases). The CDR3 runs to 13 residues. The V gene lost 4 bases and the J gene lost 6 bases, with 16 bases spanning the gap. Germline values: CDR1 SQVTM, CDR2 ANQGSEA.

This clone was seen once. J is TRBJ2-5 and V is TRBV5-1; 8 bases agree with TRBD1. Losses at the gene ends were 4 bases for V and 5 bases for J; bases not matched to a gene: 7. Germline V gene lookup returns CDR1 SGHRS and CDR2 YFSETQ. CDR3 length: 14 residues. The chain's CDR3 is CASSTDNRGETQYF. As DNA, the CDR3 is TGCGCCAGCAGCACCGACAACAGGGGGGAGACCCAGTACTTC.

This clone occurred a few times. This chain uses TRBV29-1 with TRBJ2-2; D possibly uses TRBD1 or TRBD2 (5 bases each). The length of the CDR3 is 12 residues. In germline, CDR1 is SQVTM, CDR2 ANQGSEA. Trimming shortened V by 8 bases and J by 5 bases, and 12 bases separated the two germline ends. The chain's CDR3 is CSFLGVTGELFF. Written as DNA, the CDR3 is TGCAGCTTTTTGGGGGTAACCGGGGAGCTGTTTTTT.

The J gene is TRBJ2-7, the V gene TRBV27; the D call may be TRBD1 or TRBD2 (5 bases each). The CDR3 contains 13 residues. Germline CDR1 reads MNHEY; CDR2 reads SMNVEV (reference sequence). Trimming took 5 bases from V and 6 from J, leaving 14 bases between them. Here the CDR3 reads CASSLTGTREQYF. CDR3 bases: TGTGCCAGCAGTCTTACCGGGACGCGCGAGCAGTACTTC.

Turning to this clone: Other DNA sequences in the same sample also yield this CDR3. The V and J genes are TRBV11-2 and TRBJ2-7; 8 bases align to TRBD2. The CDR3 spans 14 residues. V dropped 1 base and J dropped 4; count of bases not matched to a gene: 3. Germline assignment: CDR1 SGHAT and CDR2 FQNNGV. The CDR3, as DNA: TGTGCCAGCAGCTTAGTCGCTAGCGGGTACGAGCAGTACTTC. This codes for CASSLVASGYEQYF.

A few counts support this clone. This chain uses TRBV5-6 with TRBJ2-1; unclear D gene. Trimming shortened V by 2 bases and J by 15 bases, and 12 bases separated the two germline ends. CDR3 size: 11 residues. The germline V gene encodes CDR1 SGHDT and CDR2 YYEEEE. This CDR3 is CASSLGISRFF. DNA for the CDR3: TGTGCCAGCAGCTTAGGGATCTCCCGGTTCTTC.

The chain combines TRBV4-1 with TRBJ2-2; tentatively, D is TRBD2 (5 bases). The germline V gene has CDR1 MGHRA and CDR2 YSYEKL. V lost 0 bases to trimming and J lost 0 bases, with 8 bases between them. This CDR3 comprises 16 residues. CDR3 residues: CASSQEGGSNTGELFF. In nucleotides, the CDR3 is TGCGCCAGCAGCCAAGAAGGCGGGTCGAACACCGGGGAGCTGTTTTTT.

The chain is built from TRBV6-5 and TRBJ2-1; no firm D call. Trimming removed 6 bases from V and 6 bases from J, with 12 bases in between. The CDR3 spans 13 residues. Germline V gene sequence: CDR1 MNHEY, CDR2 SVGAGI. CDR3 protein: CASSYAVFNEQFF. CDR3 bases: TGTGCCAGCAGCTATGCGGTCTTCAATGAGCAGTTCTTC.

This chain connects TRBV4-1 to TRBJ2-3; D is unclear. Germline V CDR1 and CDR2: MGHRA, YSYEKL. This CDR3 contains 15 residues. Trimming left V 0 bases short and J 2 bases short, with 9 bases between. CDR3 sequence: CASSQDRRTTDTQYF. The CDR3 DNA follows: TGCGCCAGCAGCCAAGATCGGCGGACCACAGATACGCAGTATTTT.

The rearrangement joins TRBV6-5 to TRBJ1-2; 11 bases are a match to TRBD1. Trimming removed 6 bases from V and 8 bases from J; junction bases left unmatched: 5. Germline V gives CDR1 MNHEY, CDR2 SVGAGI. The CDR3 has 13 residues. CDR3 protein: CASSSRTGGGYTF. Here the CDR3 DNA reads TGTGCCAGCAGCTCGAGGACAGGGGGCGGCTACACCTTC.

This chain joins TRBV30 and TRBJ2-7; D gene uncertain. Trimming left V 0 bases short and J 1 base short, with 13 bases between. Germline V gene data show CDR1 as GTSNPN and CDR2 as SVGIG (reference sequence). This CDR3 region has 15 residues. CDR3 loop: CAWSVGSGRSYEQYF. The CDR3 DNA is TGTGCCTGGAGTGTAGGCTCGGGTCGGTCCTACGAGCAGTACTTC.